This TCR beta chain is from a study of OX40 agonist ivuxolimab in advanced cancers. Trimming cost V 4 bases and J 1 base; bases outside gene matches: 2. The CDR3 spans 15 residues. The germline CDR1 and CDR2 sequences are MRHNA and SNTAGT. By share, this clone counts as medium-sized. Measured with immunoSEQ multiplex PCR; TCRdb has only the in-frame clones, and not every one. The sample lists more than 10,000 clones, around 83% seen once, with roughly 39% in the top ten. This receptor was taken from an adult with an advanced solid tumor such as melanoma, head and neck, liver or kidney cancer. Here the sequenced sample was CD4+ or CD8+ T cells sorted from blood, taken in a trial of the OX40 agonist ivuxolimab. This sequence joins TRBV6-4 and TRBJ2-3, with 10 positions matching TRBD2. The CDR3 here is CASSAGTSGTDTQYF. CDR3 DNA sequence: TGTGCCAGCAGTGCCGGGACTAGCGGCACAGATACGCAGTATTTT.